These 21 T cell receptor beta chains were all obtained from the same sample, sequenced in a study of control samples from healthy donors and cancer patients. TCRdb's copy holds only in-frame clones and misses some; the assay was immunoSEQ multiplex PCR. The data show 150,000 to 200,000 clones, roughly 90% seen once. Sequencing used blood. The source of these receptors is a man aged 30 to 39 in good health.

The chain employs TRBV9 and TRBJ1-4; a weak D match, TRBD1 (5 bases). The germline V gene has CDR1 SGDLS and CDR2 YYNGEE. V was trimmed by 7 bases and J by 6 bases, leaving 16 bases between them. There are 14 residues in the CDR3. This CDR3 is CASGSGTGDEKLFF. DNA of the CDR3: TGTGCCAGCGGATCCGGGACGGGGGATGAAAAACTGTTTTTT.

This CDR3 is CASSLDGGQPQHF. CDR3 nucleotides: TGTGCCAGCAGCTTAGATGGGGGGCAGCCCCAGCATTTT. The chain recombines TRBV7-9 with TRBJ1-5; tentatively, D is TRBD1 (5 bases). CDR3 length: 13 amino acids. Germline lookup yields CDR1 SEHNR and CDR2 FQNEAQ (reference sequence). The V and J ends lost 1 base and 7 bases respectively, with 8 bases between them. The entire variable domain, with the rest obtained from reference TRBV7-9 and TRBJ1-5, is as follows: DTGVSQNPRHKITKRGQNVTFRCDPISEHNRLYWYRQTLGQGPEFLTYFQNEAQLEKSRLLSDRFSAERPKGSFSTLEIQRTEQGDSAMYLCASSLDGGQPQHFGDGTRLSIL.

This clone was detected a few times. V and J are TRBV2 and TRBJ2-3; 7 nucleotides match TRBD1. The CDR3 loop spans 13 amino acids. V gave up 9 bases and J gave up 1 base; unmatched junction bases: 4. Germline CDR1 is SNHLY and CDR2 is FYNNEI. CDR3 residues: CARRGQGTDTQYF. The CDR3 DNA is TGTGCCAGGAGAGGACAGGGCACAGATACGCAGTATTTT.

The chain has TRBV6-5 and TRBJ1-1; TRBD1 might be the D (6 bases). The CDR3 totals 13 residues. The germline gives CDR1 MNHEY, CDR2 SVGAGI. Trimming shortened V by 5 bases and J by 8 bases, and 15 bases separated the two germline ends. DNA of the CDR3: TGTGCCAGCAGTCTAGGGGGTGCGTCAGAAGCTTTCTTT. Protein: CASSLGGASEAFF.

CDR3 residues: CASSETWMGEQYF. CDR3 coding DNA: TGTGCCAGCAGTGAAACGTGGATGGGCGAGCAGTACTTC. This chain uses TRBV25-1 with TRBJ2-7; D is ambiguous. Germline V gene data show CDR1 as MGHDK and CDR2 as SYGVNS. Trimming removed 2 bases at V and 6 bases at J, with 11 bases between. CDR3 size: 13 residues.

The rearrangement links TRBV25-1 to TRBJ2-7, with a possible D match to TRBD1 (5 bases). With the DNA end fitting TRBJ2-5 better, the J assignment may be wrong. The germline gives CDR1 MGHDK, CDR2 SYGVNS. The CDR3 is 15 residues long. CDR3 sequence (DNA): TGTGCCAGCAGTGAATTAGTCGCCGCAGGGGAGACCCAGTACTTC. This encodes CASSELVAAGETQYF.

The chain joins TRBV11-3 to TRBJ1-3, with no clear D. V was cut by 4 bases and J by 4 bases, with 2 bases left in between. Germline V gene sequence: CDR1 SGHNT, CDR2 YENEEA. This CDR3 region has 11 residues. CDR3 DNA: TGTGCCAGCAGCTCCGGAAACACCATATATTTT. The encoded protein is CASSSGNTIYF.

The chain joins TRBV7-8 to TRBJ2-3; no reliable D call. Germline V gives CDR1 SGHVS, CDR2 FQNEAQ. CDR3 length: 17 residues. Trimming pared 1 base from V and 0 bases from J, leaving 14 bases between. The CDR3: CASSLVQPALSTDTQYF. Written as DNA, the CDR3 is TGTGCCAGCAGCTTAGTGCAGCCGGCGCTTAGCACAGATACGCAGTATTTT.

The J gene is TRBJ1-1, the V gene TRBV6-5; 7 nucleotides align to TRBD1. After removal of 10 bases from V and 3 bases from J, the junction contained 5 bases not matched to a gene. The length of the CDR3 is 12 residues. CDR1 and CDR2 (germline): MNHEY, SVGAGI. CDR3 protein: CATLTGDTEAFF. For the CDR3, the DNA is TGTGCCACCCTCACAGGGGACACTGAAGCTTTCTTT.

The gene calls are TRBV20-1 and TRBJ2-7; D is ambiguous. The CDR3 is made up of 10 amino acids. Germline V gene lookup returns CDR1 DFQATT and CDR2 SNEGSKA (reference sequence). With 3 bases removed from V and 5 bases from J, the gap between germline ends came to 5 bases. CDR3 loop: CSASRNEQYF. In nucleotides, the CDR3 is TGCAGTGCTAGCCGAAACGAGCAGTACTTC.

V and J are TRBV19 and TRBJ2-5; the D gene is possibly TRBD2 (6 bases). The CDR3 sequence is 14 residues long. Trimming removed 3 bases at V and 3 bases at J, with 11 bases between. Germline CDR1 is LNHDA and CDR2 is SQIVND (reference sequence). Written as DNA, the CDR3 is TGTGCCAGTAGTATTCGGGGAGGCGAAGAGACCCAGTACTTC. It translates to CASSIRGGEETQYF.

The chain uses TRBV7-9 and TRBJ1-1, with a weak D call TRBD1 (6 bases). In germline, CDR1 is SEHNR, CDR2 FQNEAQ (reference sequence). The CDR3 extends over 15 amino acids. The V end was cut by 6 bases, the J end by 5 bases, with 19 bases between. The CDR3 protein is CASSSSGAGNTEAFF. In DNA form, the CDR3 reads TGTGCCAGCAGTTCTTCAGGGGCGGGGAATACTGAAGCTTTCTTT.

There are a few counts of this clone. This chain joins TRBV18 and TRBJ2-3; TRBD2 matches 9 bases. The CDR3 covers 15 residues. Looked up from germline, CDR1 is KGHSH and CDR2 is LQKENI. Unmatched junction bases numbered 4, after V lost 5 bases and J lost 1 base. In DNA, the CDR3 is TGTGCCAGCTCATCGACTAGCGGAGGCACAGATACGCAGTATTTT. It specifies CASSSTSGGTDTQYF.

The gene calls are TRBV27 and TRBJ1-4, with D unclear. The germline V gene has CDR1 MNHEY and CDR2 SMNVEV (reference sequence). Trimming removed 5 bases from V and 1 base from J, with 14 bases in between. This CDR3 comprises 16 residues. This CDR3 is CASSTTFRGTNEKLFF. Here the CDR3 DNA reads TGTGCCAGCAGTACCACCTTCCGCGGAACTAATGAAAAACTGTTTTTT.

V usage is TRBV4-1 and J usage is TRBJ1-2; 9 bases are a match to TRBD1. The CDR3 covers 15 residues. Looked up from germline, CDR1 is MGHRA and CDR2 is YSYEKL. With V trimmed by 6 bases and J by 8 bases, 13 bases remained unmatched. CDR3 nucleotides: TGCGCCAGCAGGCCACAAGGACAGGGGACGCGAGGCTACACCTTC. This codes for CASRPQGQGTRGYTF.

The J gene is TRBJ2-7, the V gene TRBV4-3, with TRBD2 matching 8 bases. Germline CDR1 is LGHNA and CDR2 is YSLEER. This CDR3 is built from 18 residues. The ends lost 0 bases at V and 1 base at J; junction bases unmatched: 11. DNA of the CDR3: TGCGCCAGCAGCCAAGATGGGGGGCGGAGCGGGAGTTCCTACGAGCAGTACTTC. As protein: CASSQDGGRSGSSYEQYF.

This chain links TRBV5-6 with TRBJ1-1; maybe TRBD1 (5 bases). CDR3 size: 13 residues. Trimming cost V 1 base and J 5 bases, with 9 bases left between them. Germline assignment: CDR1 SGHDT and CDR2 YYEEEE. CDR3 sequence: CASSLTGVTEAFF. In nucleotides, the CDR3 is TGTGCCAGCAGCTTGACGGGGGTAACTGAAGCTTTCTTT.

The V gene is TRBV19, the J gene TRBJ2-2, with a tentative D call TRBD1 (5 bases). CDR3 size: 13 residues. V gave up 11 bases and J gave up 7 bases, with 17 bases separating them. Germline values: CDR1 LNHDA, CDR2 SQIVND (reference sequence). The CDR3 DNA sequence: TGTGCCGCTAGGAGTGGGGCCGGCGGGGAGCTGTTTTTT. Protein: CAARSGAGGELFF.

The CDR3 DNA is TGTGCCAGCAGCCAAAGGTATGTAGAGACCCAGTACTTC. Translated, it gives CASSQRYVETQYF. This chain uses TRBV3-1 (or the pseudogene TRBV3-2) with TRBJ2-5; no definite D call. Trimming stripped 2 bases from V and 4 bases from J, with 8 bases between. This CDR3 comprises 13 residues. Germline CDR1 and CDR2: LGHDT and YNNKEL (reference sequence).

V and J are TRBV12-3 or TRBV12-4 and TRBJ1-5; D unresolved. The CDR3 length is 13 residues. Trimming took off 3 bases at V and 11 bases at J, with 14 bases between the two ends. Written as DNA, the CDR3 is TGTGCCAGCAGTTTCGAGAGCGGGTTAGCCCAGCATTTT. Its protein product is CASSFESGLAQHF.

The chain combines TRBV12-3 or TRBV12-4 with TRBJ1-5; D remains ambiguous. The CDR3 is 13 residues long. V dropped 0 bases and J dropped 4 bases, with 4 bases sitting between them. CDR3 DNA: TGTGCCAGCAGTTTAGCCCAAAATCAGCCCCAGCATTTT. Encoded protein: CASSLAQNQPQHF.